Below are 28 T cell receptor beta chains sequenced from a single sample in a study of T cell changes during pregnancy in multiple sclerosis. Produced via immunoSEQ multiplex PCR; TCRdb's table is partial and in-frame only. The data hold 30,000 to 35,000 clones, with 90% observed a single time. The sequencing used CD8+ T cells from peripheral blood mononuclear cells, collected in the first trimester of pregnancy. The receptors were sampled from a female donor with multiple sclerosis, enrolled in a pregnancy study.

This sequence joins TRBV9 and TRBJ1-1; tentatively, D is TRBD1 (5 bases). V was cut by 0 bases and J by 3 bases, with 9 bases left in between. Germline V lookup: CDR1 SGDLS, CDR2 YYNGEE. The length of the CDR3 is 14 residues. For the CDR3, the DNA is TGTGCCAGCAGCGTAGTCGGGGGTGACACTGAAGCTTTCTTT. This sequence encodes CASSVVGGDTEAFF.

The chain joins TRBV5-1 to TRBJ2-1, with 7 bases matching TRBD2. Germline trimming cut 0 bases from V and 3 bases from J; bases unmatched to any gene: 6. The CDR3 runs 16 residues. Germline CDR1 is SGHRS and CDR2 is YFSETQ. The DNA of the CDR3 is TGCGCCAGCAGCTTGGGGCTAGCGGTCTACTACAATGAGCAGTTCTTC. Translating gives CASSLGLAVYYNEQFF.

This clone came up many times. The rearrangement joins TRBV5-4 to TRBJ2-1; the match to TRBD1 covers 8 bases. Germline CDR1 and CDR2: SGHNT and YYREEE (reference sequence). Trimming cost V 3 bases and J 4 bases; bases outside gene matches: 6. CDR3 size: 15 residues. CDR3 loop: CASSSGQGGYNEQFF. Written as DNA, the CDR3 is TGTGCCAGCAGCTCCGGACAGGGAGGTTACAATGAGCAGTTCTTC.

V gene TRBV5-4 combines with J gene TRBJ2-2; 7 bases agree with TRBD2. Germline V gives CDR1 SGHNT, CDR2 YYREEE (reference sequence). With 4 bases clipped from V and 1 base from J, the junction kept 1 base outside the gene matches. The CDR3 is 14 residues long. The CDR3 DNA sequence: TGTGCCAGCAGCGGGAGGGGGAACACCGGGGAGCTGTTTTTT. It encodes CASSGRGNTGELFF.

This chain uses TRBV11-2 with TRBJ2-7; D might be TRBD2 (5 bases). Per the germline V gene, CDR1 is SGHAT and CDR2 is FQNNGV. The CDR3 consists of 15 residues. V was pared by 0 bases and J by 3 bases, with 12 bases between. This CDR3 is CASSLDRIDYYEQYF. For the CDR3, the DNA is TGTGCCAGCAGCTTAGATCGGATAGACTACTACGAGCAGTACTTC. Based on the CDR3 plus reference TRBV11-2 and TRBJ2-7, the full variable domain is EAGVAQSPRYKIIEKRQSVAFWCNPISGHATLYWYQQILGQGPKLLIQFQNNGVVDDSQLPKDRFSAERLKGVDSTLKIQPAKLEDSAVYLCASSLDRIDYYEQYFGPGTRLTVT.

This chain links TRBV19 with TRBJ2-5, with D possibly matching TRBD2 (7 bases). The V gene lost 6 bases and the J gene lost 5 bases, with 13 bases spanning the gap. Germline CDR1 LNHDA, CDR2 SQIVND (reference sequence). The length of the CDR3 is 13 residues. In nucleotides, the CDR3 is TGTGCCAGTAGAGGGGGGGGTCTGGAGACCCAGTACTTC. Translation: CASRGGGLETQYF.

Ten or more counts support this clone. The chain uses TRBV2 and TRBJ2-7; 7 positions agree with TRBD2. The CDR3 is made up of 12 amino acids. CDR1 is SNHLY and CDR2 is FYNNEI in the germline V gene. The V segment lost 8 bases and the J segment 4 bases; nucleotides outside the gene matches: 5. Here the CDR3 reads CASLGGKYEQYF. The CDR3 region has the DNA TGTGCCAGCTTGGGGGGGAAGTACGAGCAGTACTTC.

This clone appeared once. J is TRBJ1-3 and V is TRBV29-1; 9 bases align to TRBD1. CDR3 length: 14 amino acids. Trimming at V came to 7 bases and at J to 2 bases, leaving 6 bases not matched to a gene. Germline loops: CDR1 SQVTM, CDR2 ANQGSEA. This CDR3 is CSAGRTGAGNTIYF. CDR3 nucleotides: TGCAGCGCCGGGAGGACAGGGGCTGGAAACACCATATATTTT. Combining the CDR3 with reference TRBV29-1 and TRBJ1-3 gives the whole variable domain SAVISQKPSRDICQRGTSLTIQCQVDSQVTMMFWYRQQPGQSLTLIATANQGSEATYESGFVIDKFPISRPNLTFSTLTVSNMSPEDSSIYLCSAGRTGAGNTIYFGEGSWLTVV.

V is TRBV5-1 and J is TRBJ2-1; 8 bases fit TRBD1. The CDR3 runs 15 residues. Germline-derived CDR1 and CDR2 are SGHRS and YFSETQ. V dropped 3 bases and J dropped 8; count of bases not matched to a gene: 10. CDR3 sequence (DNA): TGCGCCAGCAGCTACCGGGACAGGTTGGCCCATGAGCAGTTCTTC. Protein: CASSYRDRLAHEQFF.

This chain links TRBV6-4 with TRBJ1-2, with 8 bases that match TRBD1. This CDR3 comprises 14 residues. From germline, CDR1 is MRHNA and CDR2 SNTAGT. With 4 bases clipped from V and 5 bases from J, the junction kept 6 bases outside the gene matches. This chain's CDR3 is CASSGQGARYGYTF. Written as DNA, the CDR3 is TGTGCCAGCAGTGGGCAGGGGGCTCGGTATGGCTACACCTTC.

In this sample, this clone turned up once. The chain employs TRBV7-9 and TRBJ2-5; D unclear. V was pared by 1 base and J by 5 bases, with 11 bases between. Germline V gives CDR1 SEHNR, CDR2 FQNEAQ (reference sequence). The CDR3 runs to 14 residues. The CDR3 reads CASSLVAPWETQYF. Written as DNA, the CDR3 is TGTGCCAGCAGCTTAGTAGCCCCTTGGGAGACCCAGTACTTC. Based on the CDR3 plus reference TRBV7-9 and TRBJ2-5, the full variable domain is DTGVSQNPRHKITKRGQNVTFRCDPISEHNRLYWYRQTLGQGPEFLTYFQNEAQLEKSRLLSDRFSAERPKGSFSTLEIQRTEQGDSAMYLCASSLVAPWETQYFGPGTRLLVL.

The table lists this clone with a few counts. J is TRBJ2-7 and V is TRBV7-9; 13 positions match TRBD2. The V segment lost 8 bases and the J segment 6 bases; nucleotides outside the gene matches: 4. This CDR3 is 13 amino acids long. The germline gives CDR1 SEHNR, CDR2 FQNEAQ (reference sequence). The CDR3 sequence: CASYGTSGIEQYF. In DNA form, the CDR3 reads TGTGCCAGCTATGGGACTAGCGGGATCGAGCAGTACTTC.

The CDR3 here is CASTYRGGGGETQYF. In DNA, the CDR3 is TGTGCCAGCACCTATCGGGGGGGCGGTGGAGAGACCCAGTACTTC. The chain is built from TRBV7-9 and TRBJ2-5, with TRBD2 matching 8 bases. Germline assignment: CDR1 SEHNR and CDR2 FQNEAQ (reference sequence). This CDR3 is built from 15 residues. Trimming cost V 7 bases and J 4 bases; bases outside gene matches: 11.

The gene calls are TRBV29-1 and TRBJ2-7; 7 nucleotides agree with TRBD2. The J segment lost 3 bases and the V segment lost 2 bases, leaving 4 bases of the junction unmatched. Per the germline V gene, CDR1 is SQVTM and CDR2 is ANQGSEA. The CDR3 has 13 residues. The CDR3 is CSVELADDYEQYF. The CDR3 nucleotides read TGCAGCGTTGAACTAGCGGACGACTACGAGCAGTACTTC.

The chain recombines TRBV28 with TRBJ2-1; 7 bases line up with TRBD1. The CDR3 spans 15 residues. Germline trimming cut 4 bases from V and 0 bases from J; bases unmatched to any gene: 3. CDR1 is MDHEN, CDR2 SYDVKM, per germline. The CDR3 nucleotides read TGTGCCAGCAGTTCGACAGGGACCTCCTACAATGAGCAGTTCTTC. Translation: CASSSTGTSYNEQFF.

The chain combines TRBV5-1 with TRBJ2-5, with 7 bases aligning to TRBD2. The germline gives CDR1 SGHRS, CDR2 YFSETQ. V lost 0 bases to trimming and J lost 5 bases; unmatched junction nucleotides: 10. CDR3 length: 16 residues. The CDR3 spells CASSLVPGDYLETQYF. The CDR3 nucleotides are TGCGCCAGCAGCTTGGTTCCCGGGGACTACCTGGAGACCCAGTACTTC. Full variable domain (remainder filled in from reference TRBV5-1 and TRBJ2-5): KAGVTQTPRYLIKTRGQQVTLSCSPISGHRSVSWYQQTPGQGLQFLFEYFSETQRNKGNFPGRFSGRQFSNSRSEMNVSTLELGDSALYLCASSLVPGDYLETQYFGPGTRLLVL.

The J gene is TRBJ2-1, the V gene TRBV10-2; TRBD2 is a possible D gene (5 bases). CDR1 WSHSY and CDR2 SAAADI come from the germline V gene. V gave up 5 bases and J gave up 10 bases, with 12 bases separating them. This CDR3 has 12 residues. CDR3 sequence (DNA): TGCGCCAGCAGTCACTTGGAGGAAGAGCAGTTCTTC. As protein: CASSHLEEEQFF.

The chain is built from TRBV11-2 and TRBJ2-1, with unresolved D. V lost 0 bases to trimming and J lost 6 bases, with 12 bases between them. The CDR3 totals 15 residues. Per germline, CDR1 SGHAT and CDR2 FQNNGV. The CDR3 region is CASSLDFEPSNEQFF. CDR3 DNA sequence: TGTGCCAGCAGCTTAGATTTCGAGCCTTCCAATGAGCAGTTCTTC.

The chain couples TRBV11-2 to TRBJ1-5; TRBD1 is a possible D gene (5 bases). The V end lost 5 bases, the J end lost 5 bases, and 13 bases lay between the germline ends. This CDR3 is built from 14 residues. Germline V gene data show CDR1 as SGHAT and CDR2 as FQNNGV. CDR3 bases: TGTGCCAGCAGCCGGACACCGTCTCATCAGCCCCAGCATTTT. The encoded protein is CASSRTPSHQPQHF. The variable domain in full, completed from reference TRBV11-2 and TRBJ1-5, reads EAGVAQSPRYKIIEKRQSVAFWCNPISGHATLYWYQQILGQGPKLLIQFQNNGVVDDSQLPKDRFSAERLKGVDSTLKIQPAKLEDSAVYLCASSRTPSHQPQHFGDGTRLSIL.

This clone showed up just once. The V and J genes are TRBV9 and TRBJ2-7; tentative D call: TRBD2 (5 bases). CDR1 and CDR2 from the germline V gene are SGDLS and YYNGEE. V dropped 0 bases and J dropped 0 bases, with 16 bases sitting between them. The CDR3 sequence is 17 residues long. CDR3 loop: CASSVGTSWGRSYEQYF. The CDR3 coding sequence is TGTGCCAGCAGCGTAGGGACTTCCTGGGGTCGCTCCTACGAGCAGTACTTC.

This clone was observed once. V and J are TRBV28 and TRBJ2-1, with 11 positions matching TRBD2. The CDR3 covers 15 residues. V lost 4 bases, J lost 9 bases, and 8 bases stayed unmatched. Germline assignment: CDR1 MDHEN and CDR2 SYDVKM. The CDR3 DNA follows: TGTGCCAGCAGTTCGGGACTAGCGGACATACTTGAGCAGTTCTTC. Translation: CASSSGLADILEQFF.

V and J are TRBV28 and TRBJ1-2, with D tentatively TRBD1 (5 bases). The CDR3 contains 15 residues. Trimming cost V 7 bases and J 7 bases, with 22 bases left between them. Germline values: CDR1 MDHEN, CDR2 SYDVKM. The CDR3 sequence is CASTHRVQGSGGYTF. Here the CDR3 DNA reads TGTGCCAGCACCCATAGGGTCCAGGGCTCGGGTGGCTACACCTTC.

The CDR3 coding sequence is TGTGCCAGCAGTCCCCTAGATACAGATACGCAGTATTTT. The encoded protein is CASSPLDTDTQYF. The V gene is TRBV27, the J gene TRBJ2-3; no firm D call. Germline V gives CDR1 MNHEY, CDR2 SMNVEV (reference sequence). The CDR3 is made up of 13 amino acids. V lost 5 bases and J lost 3, with 9 bases in between.

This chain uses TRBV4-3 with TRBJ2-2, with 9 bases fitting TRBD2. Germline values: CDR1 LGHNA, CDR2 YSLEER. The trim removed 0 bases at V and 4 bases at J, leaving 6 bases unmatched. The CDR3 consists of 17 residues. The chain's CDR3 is CASSQDLGREGTGELFF. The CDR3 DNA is TGCGCCAGCAGCCAAGATTTGGGGCGGGAGGGCACCGGGGAGCTGTTTTTT.

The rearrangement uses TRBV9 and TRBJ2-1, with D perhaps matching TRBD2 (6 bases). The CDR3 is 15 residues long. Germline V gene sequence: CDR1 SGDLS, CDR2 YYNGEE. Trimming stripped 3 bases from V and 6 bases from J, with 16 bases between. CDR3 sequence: CASSEEAGSSNEQFF. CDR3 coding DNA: TGTGCCAGCAGCGAGGAAGCGGGCTCATCCAATGAGCAGTTCTTC.

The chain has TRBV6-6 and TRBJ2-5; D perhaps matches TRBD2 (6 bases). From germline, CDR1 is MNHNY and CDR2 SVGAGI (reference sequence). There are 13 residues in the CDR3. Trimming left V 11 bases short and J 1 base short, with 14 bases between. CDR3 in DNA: TGTGCCTCAGCCGGGGAGGCCCAAGAGACCCAGTACTTC. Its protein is CASAGEAQETQYF.

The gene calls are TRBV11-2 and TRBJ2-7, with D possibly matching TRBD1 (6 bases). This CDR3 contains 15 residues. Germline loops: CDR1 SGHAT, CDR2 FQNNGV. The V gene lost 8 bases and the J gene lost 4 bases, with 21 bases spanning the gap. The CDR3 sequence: CASRTSGDDPYEQYF. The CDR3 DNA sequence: TGTGCCAGCCGAACTTCAGGGGACGATCCGTACGAGCAGTACTTC.

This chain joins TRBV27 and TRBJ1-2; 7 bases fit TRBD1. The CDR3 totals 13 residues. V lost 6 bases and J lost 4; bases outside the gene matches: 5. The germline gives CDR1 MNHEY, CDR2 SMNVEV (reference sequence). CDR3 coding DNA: TGTGCCAGCAGCAAGGGACAGATCTATGGCTACACCTTC. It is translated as CASSKGQIYGYTF.